These T cell receptor beta chains were read from a single sample in a study of T cells after yellow fever vaccination. Using its own MiXCR run on the 5' RACE reads, TCRdb lists one record per CDR3 protein. Of 400,000 or so distinct CDR3 sequences detected, 6.2% appear once; the ten largest clones hold about 15%. The sequencing used PBMCs, collected 5 days after the yellow fever booster vaccination. The receptors here all came from a man younger than 40 who received the YFV17D yellow fever vaccine. The conserved cysteine and the conserved F or W are not part of the CDR3 here.

V,J,length,CDR3
TRBV7-9,TRBJ1-1,14,ASSLKGTGVRPEAF
TRBV28,TRBJ2-7,13,ASIPSPGSSYEQY
TRBV11-1,TRBJ2-1,16,ASSLAGLRDRTSNEQF
TRBV4-2,TRBJ1-1,19,ASSQTGWGLSIALSNTEAF
TRBV7-2,TRBJ2-5,13,ASSLQAGEAETQY
TRBV7-2,TRBJ1-6,12,ASSTRTGESPLH
TRBV6-1,TRBJ2-7,12,ASSGSGNGVEQY
TRBV19,TRBJ2-3,11,AAGREETDTQY
TRBV5-4,TRBJ2-7,13,ASSYNRGGSYEQY
TRBV7-2,TRBJ2-1,12,ASSSSAGTVWQF
TRBV5-6,TRBJ2-7,12,ASSPGLSPYEQY
TRBV5-4,TRBJ2-2,12,ASSLAIGPGELF
TRBV4-3,TRBJ1-6,12,ASSRDKINSPLH
TRBV6-5,TRBJ2-2,16,ASSYSIVERTAGGELF
TRBV20-1,TRBJ2-1,12,SAIDDPGSNEQF
TRBV20-1,TRBJ1-6,10,SASQVDSPLH
TRBV28,TRBJ2-5,9,ASSKVETQY
TRBV5-5,TRBJ2-7,13,ASSFRTVQDYEQY
TRBV6-2/TRBV6-3,TRBJ2-1,13,ASSRLAGGGGEQF
TRBV29-1,TRBJ2-7,10,SVRQSSYEQY
TRBV9,TRBJ1-1,11,ASSVYPDVEAF
TRBV21-1,TRBJ2-4,9,AITTKNIQY
TRBV6-5,TRBJ2-3,13,ASSYSRAVTDTQY
TRBV20-1,TRBJ2-1,14,SAFRETQSSYNEQF
TRBV11-2,TRBJ2-7,13,ASRLLAGALYEQY
TRBV7-9,TRBJ1-4,11,ASSPRRDEKLF
TRBV12-3/TRBV12-4,TRBJ2-5,13,ASSLSREGLKTQY
TRBV12-3/TRBV12-4,TRBJ2-1,10,ASSGVGYEQF
TRBV18,TRBJ2-3,12,ASSPPSRTDTQY